A single sample gave rise to the 25 T cell receptor beta chains below, sequenced in a study of shared clonotypes between healthy human individuals (TCRdb year 2020). Library method: the immunoSEQ multiplex PCR assay. The source is immuneACCESS, and TCRdb retained only in-frame sequences with V and J called. Part of the clones is not carried over; for the studies checked, unresolved V genes explain less than half of this, and the remainder is unexplained. This sample comprises about 700,000 clones, just over 90% of them detected only once. 24% of the sample is held by the ten biggest clonotypes. CD8 naive samples were CD45RO-negative cells positively selected for CCR7, giving a CD45RA+CCR7+ population that excluded TemRA cells. The sequenced sample was naive CD8+ T cells sorted from blood. Per the publication, the cell subset or site label means: CD45RA+CCR7+. The receptors stem from a man aged 25 to 40 in good health.

The CDR3 is CASSLVLGSVQETQYF. DNA of the CDR3: TGTGCCAGCAGCTTAGTGCTAGGGTCCGTTCAAGAGACCCAGTACTTC. The chain couples TRBV7-8 to TRBJ2-5; no clear D gene. Trimming removed 1 base from V and 2 bases from J, with 14 bases in between. Germline CDR1 is SGHVS and CDR2 is FQNEAQ. This CDR3 is built from 16 residues.

Notes on this clone: Other DNA sequences in this sample translate to the same CDR3. Here the CDR3 reads CASSIGTGGNQPQHF. The CDR3, as DNA: TGTGCCAGCAGCATCGGGACAGGGGGCAATCAGCCCCAGCATTTT. This sequence joins TRBV27 and TRBJ1-5, with TRBD1 identical over 10 bases. With 6 bases clipped from V and 2 bases from J, the junction kept 4 bases outside the gene matches. The CDR3 covers 15 residues. The V gene's germline CDR1 is MNHEY and CDR2 SMNVEV (reference sequence).

The CDR3 DNA is TGTGCCAGCAGTTCCCCTAGCGGGAGGAACACCGGGGAGCTGTTTTTT. The encoded protein is CASSSPSGRNTGELFF. V and J are TRBV27 and TRBJ2-2, with 10 positions matching TRBD2. Germline V gene lookup returns CDR1 MNHEY and CDR2 SMNVEV (reference sequence). CDR3 length: 16 residues. The V and J ends lost 4 bases and 1 base, in that order; junction bases with no gene match: 3.

The V gene is TRBV7-2, the J gene TRBJ2-1; weak D call: TRBD2 (6 bases). The germline V gene encodes CDR1 SGHTA and CDR2 FQGNSA. The CDR3 sequence is 14 residues long. Trimming pared 5 bases from V and 1 base from J, leaving 9 bases between. The CDR3, as DNA: TGTGCCAGCAGCCCAGCGGGTTCCTACAATGAGCAGTTCTTC. It codes for CASSPAGSYNEQFF.

The rearrangement uses TRBV5-1 and TRBJ1-5; D is possibly TRBD1 (6 bases). The CDR3 is made up of 15 amino acids. Trimming removed 0 bases from V and 3 bases from J, with 10 bases in between. Looked up from germline, CDR1 is SGHRS and CDR2 is YFSETQ. CDR3 residues: CASSLDGQFNQPQHF. The DNA of the CDR3 is TGCGCCAGCAGCTTGGACGGACAGTTCAATCAGCCCCAGCATTTT.

The chain is built from TRBV6-5 and TRBJ2-3, with 10 nucleotides matching TRBD1. V was clipped by 2 bases and J by 4 bases; unmatched bases: 6. The CDR3 spans 16 residues. The germline V gene encodes CDR1 MNHEY and CDR2 SVGAGI. CDR3: CASSYVGTGVADTQYF. CDR3 bases: TGTGCCAGCAGTTACGTCGGGACAGGGGTTGCAGATACGCAGTATTTT.

This chain links TRBV4-1 with TRBJ2-7; 8 bases agree with TRBD1. Trimming at V came to 3 bases and at J to 6 bases, leaving 4 bases not matched to a gene. This CDR3 comprises 13 residues. CDR1 MGHRA and CDR2 YSYEKL come from the germline V gene. CDR3 nucleotides: TGCGCCAGCAGCCAGGACAGGGTTGGCGAGCAGTACTTC. It encodes CASSQDRVGEQYF.

The chain uses TRBV27 and TRBJ2-3; TRBD2 matches at 7 bases. Unmatched junction bases numbered 11, after V lost 3 bases and J lost 2 bases. CDR3 length: 17 residues. Germline CDR1 MNHEY, CDR2 SMNVEV (reference sequence). DNA of the CDR3: TGTGCCAGCAGTTTCATAAAACCAGCGGGGAACACAGATACGCAGTATTTT. This sequence encodes CASSFIKPAGNTDTQYF.

The chain recombines TRBV25-1 with TRBJ2-7; D may be TRBD1 or TRBD2 (5 bases each). CDR1 MGHDK and CDR2 SYGVNS come from the germline V gene. CDR3 length equals 13 residues. Trimming removed 4 bases at V and 3 bases at J, with 10 bases between. The DNA of the CDR3 is TGTGCCAGCAGTGGAGGGGCCCGCTACGAGCAGTACTTC. Translating it yields CASSGGARYEQYF.

This chain links TRBV11-3 with TRBJ2-1; TRBD2 matches 11 bases. The V and J ends lost 5 bases and 0 bases, in that order; junction bases with no gene match: 12. The CDR3 runs to 19 residues. CDR1 SGHNT and CDR2 YENEEA come from the germline V gene. This CDR3 reads CASSPHDSGRAVSYNEQFF. The CDR3, as DNA: TGTGCCAGCAGCCCCCATGATAGCGGGAGGGCCGTCTCCTACAATGAGCAGTTCTTC.

Concerning this clone: At the DNA level, this CDR3 is encoded by other sequences in the same sample as well. This chain links TRBV7-9 with TRBJ1-5; weak D call: TRBD1 (5 bases). CDR3 length equals 14 residues. V lost 5 bases, J lost 2 bases, and 10 bases lay in between. Per germline, CDR1 SEHNR and CDR2 FQNEAQ (reference sequence). CDR3 sequence reads: CASSRGTGNQPQHF. The CDR3 DNA reads as TGTGCCAGCAGCCGCGGGACCGGCAATCAGCCCCAGCATTTT.

The chain recombines TRBV9 with TRBJ2-2; the D is unclear. The CDR3 has 14 residues. The germline V gene has CDR1 SGDLS and CDR2 YYNGEE. V shed 4 bases and J shed 3 bases, with 10 bases lying between them. CDR3 sequence reads: CASSPAWDTGELFF. The CDR3 DNA sequence: TGTGCCAGCAGCCCCGCGTGGGACACCGGGGAGCTGTTTTTT.

The chain joins TRBV7-3 to TRBJ2-6; 9 nucleotides line up with TRBD1. This CDR3 region has 18 residues. Germline CDR1 is SGHTA and CDR2 is FQGTGA. The J segment lost 0 bases and the V segment lost 3 bases, leaving 6 bases of the junction unmatched. The chain's CDR3 is CASSFNRGPTSGANVLTF. The CDR3 nucleotides are TGTGCCAGCAGCTTTAACAGGGGGCCTACCTCTGGGGCCAACGTCCTGACTTTC. The full variable domain, its missing parts supplied by reference TRBV7-3 and TRBJ2-6, is GAGVSQTPSNKVTEKGKYVELRCDPISGHTALYWYRQSLGQGPEFLIYFQGTGAADDSGLPNDRFFAVRPEGSVSTLKIQRTERGDSAVYLCASSFNRGPTSGANVLTFGAGSRLTVL.

The CDR3, as DNA: TGTGCCAGTAGTGCCGGACAGGGTAACACTGAAGCTTTCTTT. Translating it yields CASSAGQGNTEAFF. V is TRBV19 and J is TRBJ1-1; 8 nucleotides agree with TRBD1. Germline assignment: CDR1 LNHDA and CDR2 SQIVND (reference sequence). This CDR3 comprises 14 residues. J gave up 2 bases and V 5 bases, and 4 bases lay outside the gene matches.

This chain connects TRBV7-9 to TRBJ2-1; 12 bases are a match to TRBD2. The CDR3 consists of 17 residues. V was clipped by 1 base and J by 7 bases; unmatched bases: 8. The V gene's germline CDR1 is SEHNR and CDR2 FQNEAQ (reference sequence). The CDR3 region has the DNA TGTGCCAGCAGCTTAGTTGTGCGGACTAGCGGGATTAATGAGCAGTTCTTC. Amino acids: CASSLVVRTSGINEQFF.

This chain's CDR3 is CTSTSERDDKGTQYF. The CDR3 DNA is TGCACCAGCACCTCCGAACGGGATGATAAAGGGACCCAGTACTTC. The gene calls are TRBV1 and TRBJ2-5; the table's D call of TRBD2 was not tested on the DNA. TRBV1 is given as a pseudogene. The CDR3 is made up of 15 amino acids.

The chain carries TRBV5-4 and TRBJ2-2; the match to TRBD2 covers 12 bases. The CDR3 consists of 16 residues. With 1 base clipped from V and 7 bases from J, the junction kept 5 bases outside the gene matches. CDR1 is SGHNT, CDR2 YYREEE, per germline (reference sequence). The CDR3 protein is CASSLSGLAGLGELFF. The CDR3 nucleotides read TGTGCCAGCAGCTTGTCCGGACTAGCGGGACTCGGGGAGCTGTTTTTT.

The chain employs TRBV6-6 and TRBJ2-7; 9 bases are shared with TRBD1. The germline V gene has CDR1 MNHNY and CDR2 SVGAGI (reference sequence). Losses at the gene ends were 7 bases for V and 4 bases for J; bases not matched to a gene: 14. CDR3 length equals 16 residues. CDR3 in DNA: TGTGCCAGCACCAAGACCCCGGGACAGGGAAATTACGAGCAGTACTTC. This translates into CASTKTPGQGNYEQYF.

This chain joins TRBV28 and TRBJ2-3; TRBD2 agrees at 8 bases. Germline lookup yields CDR1 MDHEN and CDR2 SYDVKM. The J segment lost 6 bases and the V segment lost 8 bases, leaving 10 bases of the junction unmatched. This CDR3 is built from 14 residues. CDR3 DNA sequence: TGTGCCAGCGGAGGGCAGCGGGAGATGGATACGCAGTATTTT. Translating gives CASGGQREMDTQYF.

This chain links TRBV28 with TRBJ2-3, with 7 bases lining up with TRBD2. Germline CDR1 and CDR2: MDHEN and SYDVKM. The CDR3 runs to 17 residues. With 1 base clipped from V and 3 bases from J, the junction kept 10 bases outside the gene matches. CDR3: CASSLLSPAGITDTQYF. CDR3 sequence (DNA): TGTGCCAGCAGTTTATTATCGCCAGCGGGGATAACAGATACGCAGTATTTT.

This sequence joins TRBV30 and TRBJ2-1; 8 nucleotides align to TRBD2. This CDR3 region has 13 residues. Germline CDR1 GTSNPN, CDR2 SVGIG (reference sequence). Germline trimming cut 4 bases from V and 7 bases from J; bases unmatched to any gene: 6. As DNA, the CDR3 is TGTGCCTGGACGACGGGAGGGTGGAATGAGCAGTTCTTC. Translated, it gives CAWTTGGWNEQFF.

The table lists this clone with a few counts. The chain links TRBV29-1 to TRBJ1-1, with D unclear. There are 13 residues in the CDR3. The germline CDR1 and CDR2 sequences are SQVTM and ANQGSEA. Trimming left V 7 bases short and J 11 bases short, with 23 bases between. The CDR3 DNA sequence: TGCAGCGCCGAATTTACTATCAAGGGCTATGCTTTCTTT. Protein product: CSAEFTIKGYAFF.

This clone has a handful of counts. The V call is TRBV19, the J call TRBJ1-5; 8 bases line up with TRBD1. J lost 12 bases, V lost 4 bases, and 8 bases had no gene match. Germline assignment: CDR1 LNHDA and CDR2 SQIVND (reference sequence). CDR3 length: 13 residues. CDR3 sequence reads: CASSNAGTGNQHF. The CDR3, as DNA: TGTGCCAGTAGTAACGCCGGGACAGGTAACCAGCATTTT.

J is TRBJ2-1 and V is TRBV19; D is perhaps TRBD2 (6 bases). Germline V gene sequence: CDR1 LNHDA, CDR2 SQIVND (reference sequence). The CDR3 runs to 15 residues. V lost 5 bases to trimming and J lost 7 bases, with 18 bases between them. CDR3 DNA sequence: TGTGCCAGTAGTCCCATTCCGGTCGGGGGAAATGAGCAGTTCTTC. Translation gives CASSPIPVGGNEQFF.

The gene calls are TRBV4-1 and TRBJ1-3, with a tentative D call TRBD1 (5 bases). Deletions cut 0 bases from V and 4 bases from J, with 16 bases between. This CDR3 region has 17 residues. Germline-derived CDR1 and CDR2 are MGHRA and YSYEKL. The CDR3 reads CASSQEFDSAIGNTIYF. In DNA form, the CDR3 reads TGCGCCAGCAGCCAAGAATTCGACAGCGCTATAGGAAACACCATATATTTT.